This TCR beta chain is from a study of T cell clones after liver transplantation. Study in general: Graft-donor-reactive sequences were compared with third-party-reactive TCRbeta sequences from pre-transplant mixed lymphocyte reactions. Tolerant meant at least one year fully off immunosuppression without liver enzymes above twice normal.

Findings of the study overall: Compared with third party-reactive sequences, donor-reactive ones declined more, independent of withdrawal success. Post-transplant, graft-donor-reactive CD4 TCRbeta sequences in blood dropped significantly in 5 of 8 subjects.

The V gene's germline CDR1 is KGHSH and CDR2 LQKENI. This CDR3 region has 14 residues. Trimming removed 5 bases at V and 3 bases at J, with 13 bases between. Note on this clone: As yet, its antigen is unknown.

TCRdb keeps only in-frame clones here, not all; method: immunoSEQ multiplex PCR. The profile shows 75,000 to 85,000 clones, approximately 87% of them singletons. The sample consisted of CD4+ T cells from blood, taken at the 22-month timepoint. The chain employs TRBV18 and TRBJ1-1; TRBD1 is a possible D gene (6 bases). This receptor was obtained from a human patient who received a liver transplant. Part of the T cells may come from the graft donor. The CDR3 nucleotides are TGTGCCAGCTCATCCTCTGGGGGCCACACTGAAGCTTTCTTT. Amino acid sequence: CASSSSGGHTEAFF.